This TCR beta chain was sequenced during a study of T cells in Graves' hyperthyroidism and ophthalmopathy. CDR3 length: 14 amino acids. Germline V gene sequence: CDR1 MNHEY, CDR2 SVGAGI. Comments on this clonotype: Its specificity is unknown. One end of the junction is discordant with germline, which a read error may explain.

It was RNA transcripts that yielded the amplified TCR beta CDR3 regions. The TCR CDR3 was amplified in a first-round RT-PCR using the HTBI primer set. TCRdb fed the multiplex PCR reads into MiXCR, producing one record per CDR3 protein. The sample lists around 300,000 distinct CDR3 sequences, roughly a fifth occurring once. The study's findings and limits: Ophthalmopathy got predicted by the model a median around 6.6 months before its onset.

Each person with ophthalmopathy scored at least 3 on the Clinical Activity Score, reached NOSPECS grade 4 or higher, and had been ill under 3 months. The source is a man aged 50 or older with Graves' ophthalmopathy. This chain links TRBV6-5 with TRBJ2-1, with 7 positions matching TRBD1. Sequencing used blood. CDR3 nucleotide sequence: TGTGCCAACAGTTACGGACAGGCCTACAATGAGCAGTTCTTC. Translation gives CANSYGQAYNEQFF.